These 3 T cell receptor beta chains were all obtained from the same sample, sequenced in a study of regulatory T cells in long-lasting Graves disease. Specified time point: persistent/refractory GD, antithyroid drugs over 5 years with positive TRAb. The TCR library was made from RNA extracted from PBMCs. In building TCR beta libraries, iRepertoire HTBI primers were used together with Arm-PCR of CDR3 regions. TCRdb reprocessed the multiplex PCR reads with MiXCR, giving one entry per CDR3 protein. The table records hundreds of thousands of distinct CDR3 sequences, less than 25% of them present only once. Material: peripheral blood mononuclear cells (PBMCs), obtained when the disease was refractory, from a patient treated with antithyroid drugs. Receptors were obtained from a female donor with Graves disease.

In DNA, the CDR3 is TGTGCCAGCAGTCCCCTCCCCCGACGAGCTTTCTTT. Its protein product is CASSPLPRRAFF. The chain has TRBV28 and TRBJ1-1; D gene ambiguous. Per the germline V gene, CDR1 is MDHEN and CDR2 is SYDVKM. The CDR3 extends over 12 amino acids. Trimming stripped 5 bases from V and 10 bases from J, with 14 bases between.

Regarding this clonotype: A much larger clone lies one base from this, so it may be a read error. The rearrangement joins TRBV7-8 to TRBJ2-5, with TRBD2 identical over 7 bases. The length of the CDR3 is 15 residues. Germline V lookup: CDR1 SGHVS, CDR2 FQNEAQ. The CDR3 nucleotides read TGTGCCAACAGCTTGGAACTAGCGAAACAAGAGACCCAGTACTTC. This codes for CANSLELAKQETQYF.

This clonotype appeared many times. V usage is TRBV28 and J usage is TRBJ1-2, with D possibly TRBD1 on 5 matching bases. The CDR3 is made up of 15 amino acids. The germline CDR1 and CDR2 sequences are MDHEN and SYDVKM. The V gene lost 7 bases and the J gene lost 0 bases, with 15 bases spanning the gap. CDR3 DNA: TGTGCCAGCAACGCCGGGGGAGGAACTAACTATGGCTACACCTTC. Its protein product is CASNAGGGTNYGYTF.